Listed here is a single T cell receptor beta chain. The target antigen is unknown. This sample is part of a study of graft-versus-host responses after intestinal transplantation. This table comes from immunoSEQ multiplex PCR, and its TCRdb copy is limited to in-frame clones, with some not included. The sample lists 90,000 to 120,000 clones, about 87% occurring once. Study findings and constraints: Patients who carried graft-donor T cell macrochimerism also had high graft-versus-host to host-versus-graft clonal ratios in their allografts.

This sequence was found in a human donor who was the organ donor for an intestinal transplant. The specimen comprised unstimulated CD4+ T cells sorted from spleen or lymph node cells, sampled before transplant.

The CDR3 protein is CASSEPAFSRANTEAFF. The DNA of the CDR3 is TGTGCCAGCAGTGAACCGGCATTTTCGCGGGCGAACACTGAAGCTTTCTTT. The gene calls are TRBV2 and TRBJ1-1; no firm D call. CDR3 length: 17 residues. The V and J ends lost 2 bases and 1 base respectively, with 17 bases between them. From germline, CDR1 is SNHLY and CDR2 FYNNEI. Full variable domain (rest looked up from reference TRBV2 and TRBJ1-1): EPEVTQTPSHQVTQMGQEVILRCVPISNHLYFYWYRQILGQKVEFLVSFYNNEISEKSEIFDDQFSVERPDGSNFTLKIRSTKLEDSAMYFCASSEPAFSRANTEAFFGQGTRLTVV.